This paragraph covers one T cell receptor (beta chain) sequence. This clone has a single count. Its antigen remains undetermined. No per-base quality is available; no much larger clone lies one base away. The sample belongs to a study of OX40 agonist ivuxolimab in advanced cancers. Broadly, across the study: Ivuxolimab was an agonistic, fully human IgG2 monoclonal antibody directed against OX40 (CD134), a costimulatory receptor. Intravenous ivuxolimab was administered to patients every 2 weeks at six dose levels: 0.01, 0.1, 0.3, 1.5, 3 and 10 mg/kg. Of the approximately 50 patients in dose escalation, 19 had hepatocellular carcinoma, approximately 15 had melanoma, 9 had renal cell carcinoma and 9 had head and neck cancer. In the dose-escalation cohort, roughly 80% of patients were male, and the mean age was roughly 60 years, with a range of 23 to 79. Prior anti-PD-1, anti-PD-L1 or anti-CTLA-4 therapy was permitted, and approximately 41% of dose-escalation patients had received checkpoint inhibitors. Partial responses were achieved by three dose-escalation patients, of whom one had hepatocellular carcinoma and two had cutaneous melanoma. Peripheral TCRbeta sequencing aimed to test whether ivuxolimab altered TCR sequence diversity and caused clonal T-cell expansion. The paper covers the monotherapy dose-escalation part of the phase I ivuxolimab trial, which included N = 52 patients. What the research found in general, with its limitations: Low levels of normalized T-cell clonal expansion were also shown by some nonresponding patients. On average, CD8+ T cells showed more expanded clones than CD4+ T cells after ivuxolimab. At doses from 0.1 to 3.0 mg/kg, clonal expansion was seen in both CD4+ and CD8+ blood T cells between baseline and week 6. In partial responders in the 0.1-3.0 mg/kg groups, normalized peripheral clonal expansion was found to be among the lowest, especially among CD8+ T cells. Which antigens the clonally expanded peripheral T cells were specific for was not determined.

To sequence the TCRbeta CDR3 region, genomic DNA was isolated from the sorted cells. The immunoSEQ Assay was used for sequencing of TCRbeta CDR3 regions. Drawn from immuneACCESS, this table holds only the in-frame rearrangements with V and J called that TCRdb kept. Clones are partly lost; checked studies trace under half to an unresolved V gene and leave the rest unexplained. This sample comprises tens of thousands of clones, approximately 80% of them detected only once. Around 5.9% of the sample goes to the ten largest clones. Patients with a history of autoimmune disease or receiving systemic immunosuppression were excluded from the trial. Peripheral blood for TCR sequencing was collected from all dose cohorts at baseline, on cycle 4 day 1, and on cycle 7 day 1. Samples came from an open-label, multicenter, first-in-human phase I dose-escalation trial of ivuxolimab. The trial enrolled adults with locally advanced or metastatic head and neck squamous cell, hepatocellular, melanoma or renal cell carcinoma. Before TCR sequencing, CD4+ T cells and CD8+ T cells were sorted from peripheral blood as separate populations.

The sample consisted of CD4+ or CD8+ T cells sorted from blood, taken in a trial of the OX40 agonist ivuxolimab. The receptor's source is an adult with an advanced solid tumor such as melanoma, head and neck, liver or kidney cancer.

The CDR3: CASSIGQSGNTIYF. The DNA sequence is given as TGTGCCAGTAGTATCGGACAGTCTGGAAACACCATATATTTT. Rearrangement joined TRBV19 to TRBJ1-3, with TRBD1 as a weak D call on 6 bases. V is pared back by 3 bases and J by 1 base, with 7 bases lying between the germline termini. From the cysteine through the phenylalanine, the CDR3 covers 14 amino acids. Only the CDR3 portion is preserved as DNA: 42 bases, with reading frame beginning at the first base. The CDR1 and CDR2 encoded by the germline V gene (reference sequence) are LNHDA and SQIVND.